The clone carrying this T cell receptor (beta chain) was counted only a few times. Germline CDR1 SGHDT, CDR2 YYEEEE. The CDR3 extends over 12 amino acids. The V end was cut by 4 bases, the J end by 13 bases, with 15 bases between. These data are taken from a study of blood T cells in healthy people across ages. The use of a sample-barcoded 5' primer and a J-beta primer mix characterized a second PCR of 7 to 11 cycles. In TCRdb, the 5' RACE reads were re-called with MiXCR into one record per CDR3 protein. The data hold some 930,000 distinct CDR3 sequences, with 25% to 30% observed a single time. These data also featured in a second study, about T cells of mothers and their children.

This chain joins TRBV5-6 and TRBJ2-4, with D perhaps matching TRBD1 (6 bases). The source of this sequence is a woman between 35 and 50 years old in good health. Sequenced material: blood. CDR3 loop: CASSLRRQEQYF. For the CDR3, the DNA is TGTGCCAGCAGCCTTCGGCGACAGGAGCAGTACTTC. The entire variable domain, with the rest obtained from reference TRBV5-6 and TRBJ2-4, is as follows: DAGVTQSPTHLIKTRGQQVTLRCSPKSGHDTVSWYQQALGQGPQFIFQYYEEEERQRGNFPDRFSGHQFPNYSSELNVNALLLGDSALYLCASSLRRQEQYFGAGTRLSVL.